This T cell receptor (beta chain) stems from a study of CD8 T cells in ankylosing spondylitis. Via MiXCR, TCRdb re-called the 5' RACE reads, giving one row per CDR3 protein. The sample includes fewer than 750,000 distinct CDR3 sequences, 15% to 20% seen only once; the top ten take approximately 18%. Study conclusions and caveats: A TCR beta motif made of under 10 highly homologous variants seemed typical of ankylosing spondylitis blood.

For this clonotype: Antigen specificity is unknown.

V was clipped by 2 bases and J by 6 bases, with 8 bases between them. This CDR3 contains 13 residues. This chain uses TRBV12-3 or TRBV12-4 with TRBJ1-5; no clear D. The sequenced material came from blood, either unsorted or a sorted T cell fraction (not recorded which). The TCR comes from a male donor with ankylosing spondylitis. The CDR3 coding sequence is TGTGCCAGCAGTTTATGTCGTAGTCAGCCCCAGCATTTT. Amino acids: CASSLCRSQPQHF.